This TCR beta chain is drawn from a study of PD-L1 blockade in urothelial cancer (dated by TCRdb to 2015 to 2018). About the investigation overall: All patients started therapy at some point between 2014 and 2016 and received atezolizumab 1,200 mg intravenously every 3 weeks. About nine tenths of the roughly 30 patients were males with bladder-origin urothelial cancer, and about 60% of the 29 reported a prior smoking history. Patients had an ECOG performance status of 0 or 1 and had received between 0 and 3 prior chemotherapy regimens. Blood samples were analyzed at 3 weeks after treatment start (second dose) and at 6 weeks after treatment start. Blood samples gave median yields of about 150,000 T cells and around 88,000 unique TCRs, along with a median clonality of 0.080. The study, an exploratory multi-omic analysis, examined somatic, immune and clinical correlates of response to PD-L1 blockade with atezolizumab in urothelial cancer. Pretreatment tumor samples, along with matched peripheral blood serially collected before and after atezolizumab treatment, were subjected to TCR sequencing. Durable clinical benefit meant progression-free survival longer than 6 months, and TCR features were also tested against progression-free and overall survival. In the same patients, pretreatment tumors underwent whole exome sequencing and RNA sequencing in addition to TCR sequencing. Roughly nine patients achieved durable clinical benefit and approximately 20 did not. Twenty-nine patients had pretreatment blood TCR-seq, some 25 had at least one posttreatment blood collection, and some 25 had tumor TCR-seq. Summary of the overall study and its limitations: A pretreatment peripheral blood TCR clonality below the median was linked to improved progression-free and overall survival. Among patients with durable benefit, tumor-associated TCR clones showed greater expansion in peripheral blood 3 weeks after treatment started (n of about 21, p = 0.022). Because of the small sample size (n ≈ 29) and the many exploratory analyses performed, the results are intended to be regarded as hypothesis-generating.

To estimate absolute template abundance from read counts, synthetic TCR analog templates were spiked into each PCR. Using the immunoSEQ assay, TCRbeta CDR3 regions were amplified from genomic DNA with bias-controlled V and J gene primers. Sequencing of rearranged TCRbeta segments was performed at approximately 20X coverage. The original pipeline was this. Sequencing errors were corrected by clustering, and CDR3s were annotated against IMGT so that V, D and J genes could be assigned. Downstream analyses used only productive TCRbeta rearrangements, leaving out any out-of-frame or stop-codon sequences. Clonality was calculated as one minus the Shannon entropy normalized by the log of the number of unique productive sequences. Clones differing between time points or between blood and tumor were identified using Fisher's exact test with Benjamini-Hochberg correction, with an adjusted p below 0.01 applied as the threshold. Entries here come from immuneACCESS through TCRdb and include only in-frame sequences with V and J called. Some clones fail to appear in such tables; in the studies checked, an unresolved V gene covers under half of the shortfall, and the cause of the remainder is unknown. V, J and clone size are taken as reported in that table, and D and trimming were inferred from the DNA itself. In this sample the table shows tens of thousands of clones, around 79% of which occur a single time. Clones ranked in the top ten supply about 9.4% of the sample.

Concerning this clone itself: Its antigen is not yet known. No per-base quality is available; no much larger clone lies one base away.

This sample's time point label indicates: pretreatment peripheral blood. The cohort comprised fewer than 35 patients with locally advanced or metastatic urothelial carcinoma treated at Memorial Sloan Kettering on a trial protocol. Peripheral blood mononuclear cells were collected from each patient pretreatment and during treatment, giving between 1 and 8 total time points per patient. The Qiagen DNeasy Blood extraction kit was used to purify genomic DNA from total PBMCs and tumor samples. PBMCs were collected pretreatment and during treatment and were isolated and stored as previously described. Counted from cysteine to phenylalanine, this CDR3 has 15 amino acids. CDR3 DNA is the only sequence kept; it has 45 bases, read in frame from the first base. In the germline V gene, CDR1 corresponds to SGHNT and CDR2 to YENEEA. Germline trimming amounts to 7 bases on V and 0 bases on J, with 7 as the count of junction bases outside the gene matches.

The specimen was PBMCs, collected around atezolizumab (anti-PD-L1) treatment. The chain was built from TRBV11-3 and TRBJ1-1; a stretch of 8 junction bases matches TRBD1. The origin of this receptor is an older man with urothelial cancer. The DNA sequence is as follows: TGTGCCAGCATCCGGACAGGGTTCATGAACACTGAAGCTTTCTTT. Its protein reads: CASIRTGFMNTEAFF.